This TCR beta chain was recovered during a study of CD8+ T cells in alopecia areata. About the study: Those patients who were treated received oral tofacitinib, which was given at 5 to 10 mg twice daily for moderate-to-severe alopecia areata.

Sequencing used cDNA as its template, made by extracting RNA and reverse transcribing it. The data were produced by immunoSEQ multiplex PCR, yet TCRdb's version contains in-frame clones alone and is incomplete. The repertoire holds over 200,000 clones, with approximately 61% as singletons. CDR1 and CDR2 from the germline V gene are SGHAT and FQNNGV. Trimming stripped 0 bases from V and 0 bases from J, with 9 bases between. The CDR3 has 15 amino acids. Source: CD4+ T cells sorted from blood, taken at week 0. The receptor was isolated from a human donor with alopecia areata. This sequence joins TRBV11-2 and TRBJ2-7; D unclear. This CDR3 is CASSLDGRSSYEQYF. In DNA, the CDR3 is TGTGCCAGCAGCTTAGATGGGCGCAGCTCCTACGAGCAGTACTTC.